The T cell receptor (beta chain) described here comes from a study of blood T cell repertoires in COVID-19. Between the trimmed V and J ends, which lost 0 bases and 0 bases, there was a span of 6 bases. There are 15 residues in the CDR3. From germline, CDR1 is LGHNA and CDR2 YSLEER. The repertoire was sequenced with immunoSEQ multiplex PCR; TCRdb's copy has only in-frame clones and lacks some. The sample gives 200,000 to 250,000 clones, 80% to 90% of which show up once; around a sixth is in the top ten. The genes are TRBV4-3 and TRBJ1-3; D gene ambiguous. The specimen sequenced was peripheral blood. The source of this sequence is a woman at least 80 years old with active or convalescent COVID-19. CDR3 sequence (DNA): TGCGCCAGCAGCCAAGAATTAAACTCTGGAAACACCATATATTTT. This gives the protein CASSQELNSGNTIYF.